One and the same sample provided the 27 T cell receptor beta chains below, sequenced in a study of cytotoxic CD8 clonotypes in ibrutinib-treated CLL (dated by TCRdb to the early 2020s). The method behind the library was the immunoSEQ multiplex PCR assay. Sourced from immuneACCESS, this table was stored by TCRdb with only in-frame sequences that have V and J called. A share of the clones is absent; for the studies checked, an unresolved V gene accounts for under half, and the remainder has no known explanation. The table for this sample lists about 68,000 clones; 68% of them were counted only once. The ten top clones hold more than 4.5% of the sample. The time point label here, explained by the study, means: about a year on ibrutinib. The sequencing used PBMCs, collected after 12 months of ibrutinib treatment. All receptors derive from a human donor with chronic lymphocytic leukemia.

This clone is a singleton in its sample. V usage is TRBV6-4 and J usage is TRBJ1-2; D may be TRBD1 (5 bases). V lost 3 bases to trimming and J lost 6 bases, with 20 bases between them. This CDR3 has 16 residues. Germline V gene sequence: CDR1 MRHNA, CDR2 SNTAGT. In nucleotides, the CDR3 is TGTGCCAGCAGTGATTGGTCCGGGGGGTCTAGAAATGGCTACACCTTC. Residues: CASSDWSGGSRNGYTF.

This clone has more than one count but fewer than ten. The genes are TRBV10-1 and TRBJ1-2, with a tentative D call TRBD1 (5 bases). Trimming shortened V by 7 bases and J by 2 bases, and 11 bases separated the two germline ends. CDR3 size: 13 residues. Germline-derived CDR1 and CDR2 are WNHNN and SYGVQD (reference sequence). The CDR3 coding sequence is TGCGCCAGCAAGGAGGGACGAAACTATGGCTACACCTTC. It translates to CASKEGRNYGYTF.

J is TRBJ1-2 and V is TRBV30, with 7 bases lining up with TRBD1. CDR3 length: 17 residues. Germline-derived CDR1 and CDR2 are GTSNPN and SVGIG (reference sequence). V trimming: 3 bases; J trimming: 0 bases; junction bases outside the gene matches: 13. The CDR3 protein is CAWRVFGGGQANYGYTF. The CDR3 coding sequence is TGTGCCTGGAGGGTTTTCGGAGGGGGCCAAGCTAACTATGGCTACACCTTC. The full variable domain, its missing parts supplied by reference TRBV30 and TRBJ1-2, is SQTIHQWPATLVQPVGSPLSLECTVEGTSNPNLYWYRQAAGRGLQLLFYSVGIGQISSEVPQNLSASRPQDRQFILSSKKLLLSDSGFYLCAWRVFGGGQANYGYTFGSGTRLTVV.

This clone was found a few times. The gene calls are TRBV10-3 and TRBJ2-1, with 13 bases aligning to TRBD2. CDR3 length: 15 residues. Losses at the gene ends were 6 bases for V and 6 bases for J; bases not matched to a gene: 5. Looked up from germline, CDR1 is ENHRY and CDR2 is SYGVKD. In DNA, the CDR3 is TGTGCCATCAGACCCGGGACTAGCGGGACCAATGAGCAGTTCTTC. The encoded protein is CAIRPGTSGTNEQFF.

The chain joins TRBV15 to TRBJ2-2; 8 nucleotides line up with TRBD1. V gave up 3 bases and J gave up 3 bases; unmatched junction bases: 3. The germline V gene has CDR1 LNHNV and CDR2 YYDKDF (reference sequence). CDR3 length: 15 amino acids. CDR3 in amino acids: CATSRAGQDTGELFF. CDR3 in DNA: TGTGCCACCAGCAGGGCGGGACAGGACACCGGGGAGCTGTTTTTT.

The V gene is TRBV27, the J gene TRBJ2-7; D is uncertain. Germline CDR1 is MNHEY and CDR2 is SMNVEV (reference sequence). The germline V and J ends were trimmed by 7 bases and 0 bases, with 13 bases remaining between them. This CDR3 is 14 amino acids long. The CDR3 nucleotides are TGTGCCAGCAAGGTGTGGCTGCTCTCCTACGAGCAGTACTTC. It encodes CASKVWLLSYEQYF.

CDR3 protein: CAWSAPSRGTRNKGYTF. The CDR3 coding sequence is TGTGCCTGGAGTGCCCCCTCTAGGGGGACAAGGAACAAGGGCTACACCTTC. The V and J genes are TRBV30 and TRBJ1-2; D is perhaps TRBD1 (6 bases). Germline lookup yields CDR1 GTSNPN and CDR2 SVGIG (reference sequence). The CDR3 runs 17 residues. V lost 1 base and J lost 8, with 26 bases in between.

The J gene is TRBJ2-2, the V gene TRBV18, with TRBD1 as a possible D gene (5 bases). In germline, CDR1 is KGHSH, CDR2 LQKENI. The CDR3 contains 15 residues. The germline V and J ends were trimmed by 2 bases and 7 bases, with 14 bases remaining between them. The CDR3 DNA sequence: TGTGCCAGCTCACCATTGACAGACCGCAACGGGGAGCTGTTTTTT. Its protein is CASSPLTDRNGELFF.

This clone appeared a few times. The genes are TRBV6-5 and TRBJ1-3; D ambiguous. The V gene's germline CDR1 is MNHEY and CDR2 SVGAGI. V was clipped by 2 bases and J by 0 bases, with 8 bases between them. This CDR3 comprises 15 residues. DNA for the CDR3: TGTGCCAGCAGTTACAGCAGAAGCTCTGGAAACACCATATATTTT. Translating gives CASSYSRSSGNTIYF.

This chain connects TRBV2 to TRBJ1-1; D perhaps matches TRBD1 (6 bases). Germline CDR1 is SNHLY and CDR2 is FYNNEI. Trimming shortened V by 2 bases and J by 0 bases, and 7 bases separated the two germline ends. The CDR3 totals 14 residues. The CDR3: CASSETGLNTEAFF. The CDR3 bases are TGTGCCAGCAGTGAAACAGGGTTGAACACTGAAGCTTTCTTT.

This clone appeared a single time. This sequence joins TRBV5-4 and TRBJ2-2; 8 nucleotides match TRBD1. Looked up from germline, CDR1 is SGHNT and CDR2 is YYREEE (reference sequence). With V trimmed by 3 bases and J by 1 base, 5 bases remained unmatched. CDR3 length: 16 amino acids. For the CDR3, the DNA is TGTGCCAGCAGCTCGACGGGGACAGGGAACACCGGGGAGCTGTTTTTT. This codes for CASSSTGTGNTGELFF. The whole variable domain, filled in from reference TRBV5-4 and TRBJ2-2, reads ETGVTQSPTHLIKTRGQQVTLRCSSQSGHNTVSWYQQALGQGPQFIFQYYREEENGRGNFPPRFSGLQFPNYSSELNVNALELDDSALYLCASSSTGTGNTGELFFGEGSRLTVL.

The V gene is TRBV2, the J gene TRBJ1-5; no reliable D call. The CDR3 runs to 13 residues. Germline V gives CDR1 SNHLY, CDR2 FYNNEI. Between the trimmed V and J ends, which lost 5 bases and 5 bases, there was a span of 10 bases. The CDR3 DNA reads TGTGCCAGCAGTAAGGACGGTGATCAGCCCCAGCATTTT. Its protein product is CASSKDGDQPQHF.

The chain combines TRBV27 with TRBJ2-2; D is uncertain. The CDR3 loop spans 19 amino acids. Trimming cost V 4 bases and J 2 bases, with 23 bases left between them. The germline V gene encodes CDR1 MNHEY and CDR2 SMNVEV (reference sequence). CDR3 loop: CASSSYRGSGRLNTGELFF. Here the CDR3 DNA reads TGTGCCAGCAGTTCCTATCGTGGGTCTGGAAGGCTTAACACCGGGGAGCTGTTTTTT.

The rearrangement joins TRBV11-2 to TRBJ1-4; 8 bases are shared with TRBD1. Unmatched junction bases numbered 5, after V lost 3 bases and J lost 8 bases. CDR1 is SGHAT and CDR2 is FQNNGV in the germline V gene. The CDR3 spans 14 residues. CDR3 residues: CASSFGQGAEKLFF. For the CDR3, the DNA is TGTGCCAGCAGCTTTGGGCAGGGGGCGGAAAAACTGTTTTTT.

This clone came up once. The chain joins TRBV28 to TRBJ1-2; possibly TRBD1 for D (5 bases). Trimming took 9 bases from V and 3 from J, leaving 11 bases between them. CDR3 length: 12 amino acids. Germline CDR1 is MDHEN and CDR2 is SYDVKM. CDR3 DNA sequence: TGTGCCAGTCGCCAGGGAGACTATGGCTACACCTTC. Encoded protein: CASRQGDYGYTF.

This rearrangement joins TRBV4-3 to TRBJ2-7; 13 bases are shared with TRBD2. CDR1 and CDR2 from the germline V gene are LGHNA and YSLEER. There are 15 residues in the CDR3. Germline trimming cut 4 bases from V and 2 bases from J; bases unmatched to any gene: 2. CDR3 sequence: CASSRTSGGAYEQYF. The CDR3 nucleotides are TGCGCCAGCAGCCGAACTAGCGGGGGGGCCTACGAGCAGTACTTC.

This clone was detected only once. The chain couples TRBV5-1 to TRBJ2-5; D might be TRBD2 (5 bases). The germline CDR1 and CDR2 sequences are SGHRS and YFSETQ. Trimming pared 0 bases from V and 4 bases from J, leaving 13 bases between. CDR3 length equals 15 residues. CDR3 in DNA: TGCGCCAGCAGCTTGGGCGGTGGGAGTGGAGAGACCCAGTACTTC. As protein: CASSLGGGSGETQYF.

The chain links TRBV11-2 to TRBJ2-5, with 7 nucleotides matching TRBD2. There are 14 residues in the CDR3. Germline CDR1 reads SGHAT; CDR2 reads FQNNGV. The ends lost 8 bases at V and 4 bases at J; junction bases unmatched: 10. CDR3 in DNA: TGTGCCAGCCTTAGCGGGTCCCAGGTAGAGACCCAGTACTTC. This sequence encodes CASLSGSQVETQYF.

This sequence joins TRBV14 and TRBJ2-1; 11 bases are a match to TRBD2. Trimming cost V 2 bases and J 4 bases; bases outside gene matches: 1. Germline CDR1 reads SGHDN; CDR2 reads FVKESK. This CDR3 has 15 residues. This CDR3 is CASSQRLAGYNEQFF. CDR3 sequence (DNA): TGTGCCAGCAGCCAACGACTAGCGGGGTACAATGAGCAGTTCTTC.

In its sample, this clone was seen a few times. This sequence joins TRBV7-3 and TRBJ1-6; 8 bases match TRBD1. Germline CDR1 and CDR2: SGHTA and FQGTGA. There are 16 residues in the CDR3. J was trimmed by 7 bases and V by 2 bases; bases with no gene match: 7. The CDR3 loop reads CASSLGRQGRNSPLHF. In nucleotides, the CDR3 is TGTGCCAGCAGCTTAGGTCGACAGGGGCGGAATTCACCCCTCCACTTT.

The chain employs TRBV30 and TRBJ1-6; 7 nucleotides match TRBD1. There are 15 residues in the CDR3. Germline values: CDR1 GTSNPN, CDR2 SVGIG (reference sequence). CDR3 sequence: CAFNRGVSYNSPLHF. The CDR3 coding sequence is TGTGCATTCAACAGGGGAGTCTCCTATAATTCACCCCTCCACTTT.

There are a few counts of this clone. The J gene is TRBJ1-5, the V gene TRBV6-1, with 9 nucleotides matching TRBD1. This CDR3 spans 16 amino acids. V lost 1 base, J lost 3 bases, and 4 bases stayed unmatched. Germline V CDR1 and CDR2: MNHNS, SASEGT. CDR3 loop: CASSEEGTGTNQPQHF. The CDR3 bases are TGTGCCAGCAGTGAAGAAGGGACAGGGACCAATCAGCCCCAGCATTTT.

The sample holds a few counts of this clone. This CDR3 is CASSLGRQGNQPQHF. As DNA, the CDR3 is TGTGCCAGCAGCTTAGGGAGACAGGGGAATCAGCCCCAGCATTTT. V gene TRBV7-2 combines with J gene TRBJ1-5, with TRBD1 matching 8 bases. V lost 1 base to trimming and J lost 4 bases; unmatched junction nucleotides: 3. CDR1 and CDR2 from the germline V gene are SGHTA and FQGNSA. CDR3 size: 15 residues. The whole variable domain, filled in from reference TRBV7-2 and TRBJ1-5, reads GAGVSQSPSNKVTEKGKDVELRCDPISGHTALYWYRQSLGQGLEFLIYFQGNSAPDKSGLPSDRFSAERTGGSVSTLTIQRTQQEDSAVYLCASSLGRQGNQPQHFGDGTRLSIL.

The J gene is TRBJ1-5, the V gene TRBV5-4; D unresolved. Trimming pared 4 bases from V and 4 bases from J, leaving 12 bases between. The CDR3 sequence is 14 residues long. From germline, CDR1 is SGHNT and CDR2 YYREEE (reference sequence). The CDR3 loop is CASSLGGRNQPQHF. The CDR3, as DNA: TGTGCCAGCAGCCTGGGAGGGCGTAATCAGCCCCAGCATTTT.

The rearrangement joins TRBV5-4 to TRBJ1-1; D is unclear. The germline V gene encodes CDR1 SGHNT and CDR2 YYREEE (reference sequence). The CDR3 has 16 amino acids. Trimming removed 0 bases at V and 0 bases at J, with 12 bases between. This chain's CDR3 is CASSLGAGDMNTEAFF. The CDR3 DNA reads as TGTGCCAGCAGCTTGGGGGCAGGAGACATGAACACTGAAGCTTTCTTT.

The chain links TRBV7-3 to TRBJ2-5, with TRBD2 identical over 10 bases. V shed 2 bases and J 1 base; nucleotides not matched to a gene: 7. The CDR3 is 17 residues long. CDR1 is SGHTA, CDR2 FQGTGA, per germline. The CDR3 DNA sequence: TGTGCCAGCAGCTTACGGCGTCTAGCGGGGGCCCAAGAGACCCAGTACTTC. Translated: CASSLRRLAGAQETQYF.

Only a few counts were recorded for this clone. The chain carries TRBV5-1 and TRBJ2-3, with D tentatively TRBD1 or TRBD2 (5 bases each). In germline, CDR1 is SGHRS, CDR2 YFSETQ. The CDR3 extends over 13 amino acids. The V gene lost 2 bases and the J gene lost 6 bases, with 10 bases spanning the gap. The CDR3 loop is CASSFNEGDTQYF. CDR3 sequence (DNA): TGCGCCAGCAGCTTTAACGAGGGGGATACGCAGTATTTT.